A single TCR beta chain is shown here with its context. This sample is part of a study of blood T cell repertoires in COVID-19. Sequencing used immunoSEQ multiplex PCR; TCRdb keeps in-frame clones, though not all of them. The table has around 150,000 clones, approximately 80% seen once. The CDR3 spans 14 residues. CDR1 and CDR2 from the germline V gene are SEHNR and FQNEAQ (reference sequence). V lost 1 base, J lost 10 bases, and 7 bases stayed unmatched. The specimen was PBMCs or T cells enriched from blood (not recorded which). The V and J genes are TRBV7-9 and TRBJ2-1, with TRBD1 matching 7 bases. The source of this sequence is a man aged 35 to 55 who had recovered from COVID-19. CDR3 sequence reads: CASSLDGQGEEQFF. The CDR3 region has the DNA TGTGCCAGCAGCTTAGACGGGCAGGGGGAGGAGCAGTTCTTC.